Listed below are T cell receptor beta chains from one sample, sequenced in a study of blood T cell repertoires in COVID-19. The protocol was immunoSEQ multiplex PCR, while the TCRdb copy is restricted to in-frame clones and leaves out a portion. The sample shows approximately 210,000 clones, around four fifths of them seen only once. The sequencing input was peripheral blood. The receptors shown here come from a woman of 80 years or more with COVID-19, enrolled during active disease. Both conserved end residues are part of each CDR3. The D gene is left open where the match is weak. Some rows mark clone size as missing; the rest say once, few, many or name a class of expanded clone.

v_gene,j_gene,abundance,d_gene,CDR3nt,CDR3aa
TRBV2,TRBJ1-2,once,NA,TGTGCCAGCAGTGTGATGTCAGGGGACGGCTACACCTTC,CASSVMSGDGYTF
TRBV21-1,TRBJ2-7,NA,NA,TGTGCCAGCAGCTTTCGACTAGCCTACGAGCAGTACTTC,CASSFRLAYEQYF
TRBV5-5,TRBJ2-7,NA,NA,TGTGCCAGCAGCTTCCAGGGATCCTACGAGCAGTACTTC,CASSFQGSYEQYF
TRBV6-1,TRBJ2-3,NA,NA,TGTGCCAGCAGTGAGGCGGGGAAGCTACAAGGGAAAGATACGCAGTATTTT,CASSEAGKLQGKDTQYF
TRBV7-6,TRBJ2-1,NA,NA,TGTGCCAGCATGGCGGGGCGATTCAATGAGCAGTTCTTC,CASMAGRFNEQFF
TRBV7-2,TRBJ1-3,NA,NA,TGTGCCAGCAGCTTAGGAGGGCTGGGTGGAAACACCATATATTTT,CASSLGGLGGNTIYF
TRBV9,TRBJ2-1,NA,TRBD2,TGTGCCAGCAGCACGACTAGCGGGATCTACAATGAGCAGTTCTTC,CASSTTSGIYNEQFF
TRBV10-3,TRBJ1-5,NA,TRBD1,TGTGCCATCAGTGAACAGGGGGCTAGCAATCAGCCCCAGCATTTT,CAISEQGASNQPQHF
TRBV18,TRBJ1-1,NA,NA,TGTGCCAGCTCACCCTCGGGAGGGACTGGTATGAACACTGAAGCTTTCTTT,CASSPSGGTGMNTEAFF
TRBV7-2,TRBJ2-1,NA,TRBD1,TGTGCCAGCACCCCTCCCCCGGGACAGAGCTACAATGAGCAGTTCTTC,CASTPPPGQSYNEQFF
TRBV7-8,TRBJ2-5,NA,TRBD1,TGTGCCAGCAGCCTGCTGGCCAAAGGACAGGGCGGCCAAGAGACCCAGTACTTC,CASSLLAKGQGGQETQYF
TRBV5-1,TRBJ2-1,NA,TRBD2,TGCGCCAGCAGCTTGGGATTTGGACTAGCGGGAAACAATGAGCAGTTCTTC,CASSLGFGLAGNNEQFF
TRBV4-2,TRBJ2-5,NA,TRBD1,TGTGCCAGCAGCCAAGAGGGTGGCAGGGGGGAGACCCAGTACTTC,CASSQEGGRGETQYF
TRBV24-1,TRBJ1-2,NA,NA,TGTGCCACCAGTGATTCTGGACATGTCTATGGCTACACCTTC,CATSDSGHVYGYTF
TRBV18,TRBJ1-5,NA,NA,TGTGCCAGCTCACCATCTGCGGGGAGCAATCAGCCCCAGCATTTT,CASSPSAGSNQPQHF
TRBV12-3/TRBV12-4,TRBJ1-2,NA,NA,TGTGCCAGCAGAGAGACAGGCTATGGCTACACCTTC,CASRETGYGYTF
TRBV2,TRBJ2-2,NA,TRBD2,TGTGCCAGCAGTGGACTAGCGGGGGCCACCGGGGAGCTGTTTTTT,CASSGLAGATGELFF
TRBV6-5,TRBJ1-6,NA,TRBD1,TGTGCCAGCAGCCCGGGACAGGGGAAGGGTTCACCCCTCCACTTT,CASSPGQGKGSPLHF
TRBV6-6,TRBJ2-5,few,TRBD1,TGTGCCAGCAGTGGTCCGGGACAGGGGGCGGAGACCCAGTACTTC,CASSGPGQGAETQYF
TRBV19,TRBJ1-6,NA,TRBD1,TGTGCCAGTGCGACAGGGCCACTATCACCCCTCCACTTT,CASATGPLSPLHF
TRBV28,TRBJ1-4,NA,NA,TGTGCCAGCAGTTTACGGGGGGCCGGTGAAAAACTGTTTTTT,CASSLRGAGEKLFF
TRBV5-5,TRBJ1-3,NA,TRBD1,TGTGCCAGCAGCTTAAATCAGGGGGCGCCCTCTGGAAACACCATATATTTT,CASSLNQGAPSGNTIYF
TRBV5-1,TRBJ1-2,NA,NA,TGCGCCAGCAGCTCCCCTCCCGGGGGCTACACCTTC,CASSSPPGGYTF
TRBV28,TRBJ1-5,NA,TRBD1,TGTGCCAGCAGACGGGCAGGGGGCGAGAATCAGCCCCAGCATTTT,CASRRAGGENQPQHF
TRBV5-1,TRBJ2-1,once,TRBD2,TGCGCCAGCAGCTTTAGCGGGGGCCTAGCCAATGAGCAGTTCTTC,CASSFSGGLANEQFF
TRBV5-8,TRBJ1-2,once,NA,TGTGCCAGCAGCTTAAGAACTGTATTCTATGGCTACACCTTC,CASSLRTVFYGYTF
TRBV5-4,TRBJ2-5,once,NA,TGTGCCAGCAGCTCGGGGACAAAAGAGACCCAGTACTTC,CASSSGTKETQYF
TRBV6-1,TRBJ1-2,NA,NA,TGTGCCAGCAGTGAAACCCAGGGGAACTATGGCTACACCTTC,CASSETQGNYGYTF
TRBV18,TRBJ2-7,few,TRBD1,TGTGCCAGCTCAATGACAGGGGGCTACGAGCAGTACTTC,CASSMTGGYEQYF
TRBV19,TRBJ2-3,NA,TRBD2,TGTGCCAGTAGTGCCCGGCTAGCGGGGGGCACAGATACGCAGTATTTT,CASSARLAGGTDTQYF
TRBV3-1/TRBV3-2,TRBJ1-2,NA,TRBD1,TGTGCCAGCAGCCGACAGAGGACAGGGGGAGGCTATGGCTACACCTTC,CASSRQRTGGGYGYTF
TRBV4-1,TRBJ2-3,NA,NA,TGCGCCAGCAGCCAGGGGGCAGGGGGGACAGATACGCAGTATTTT,CASSQGAGGTDTQYF
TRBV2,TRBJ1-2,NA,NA,TGTGCCAGCAGTGTCCAACAGGGTGTCTATGGCTACACCTTC,CASSVQQGVYGYTF
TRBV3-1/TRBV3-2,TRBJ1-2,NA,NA,TGTGCCAGCAGCCATATGTCCCTCCCTGGCTACACCTTC,CASSHMSLPGYTF
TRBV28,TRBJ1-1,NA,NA,TGTGCCAGCAGTTCGGGAATTCCGATGAACACTGAAGCTTTCTTT,CASSSGIPMNTEAFF
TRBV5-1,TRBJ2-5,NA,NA,TGCGCCAGCAGCTTGTACGGGACAATGAAAGAGACCCAGTACTTC,CASSLYGTMKETQYF
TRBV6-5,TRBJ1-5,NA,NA,TGTGCCAGCAGACCCAGGATTTCCCAGCCCCAGCATTTT,CASRPRISQPQHF
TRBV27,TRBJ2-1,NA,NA,TGTGCCAGCAGTCCCGCGGGTTCGGGCTCCTACAATGAGCAGTTCTTC,CASSPAGSGSYNEQFF
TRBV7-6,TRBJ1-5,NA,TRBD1,TGTGCCAGCAGCTCGGGACAGGGCCTTCATCAGCCCCAGCATTTT,CASSSGQGLHQPQHF
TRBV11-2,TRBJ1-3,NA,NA,TGTGCCAGCAGCTTAGATACGGAGGTTTACCCTCTCTCTGGAAACACCATATATTTT,CASSLDTEVYPLSGNTIYF
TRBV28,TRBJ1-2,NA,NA,TGTGCCAGCAGCGTCGGGAGCCGGGTTGGCTACACCTTC,CASSVGSRVGYTF
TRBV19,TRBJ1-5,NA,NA,TGTGCCAGTAAGGACAGCAATAGCAATCAGCCCCAGCATTTT,CASKDSNSNQPQHF
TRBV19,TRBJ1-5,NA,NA,TGTGCCAGTAGTTCCCCGGACAGCCGCAATCAGCCCCAGCATTTT,CASSSPDSRNQPQHF
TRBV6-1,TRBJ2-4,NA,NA,TGTGCCAGCAGTGAAGCGCCGCTATTAGCCAAAAACATTCAGTACTTC,CASSEAPLLAKNIQYF
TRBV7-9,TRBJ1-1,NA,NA,TGTGCCAGCAGCAACACGACAGGCCCTGAAGCTTTCTTT,CASSNTTGPEAFF
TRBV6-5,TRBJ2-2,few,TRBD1,TGTGCCAGCAGACCTCCCGGGACAGTCAACGGGGAGCTGTTTTTT,CASRPPGTVNGELFF
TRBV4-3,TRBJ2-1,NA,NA,TGCGCCAGCAGCCAAGATCGAAGGGGGTCTTACAATGAGCAGTTCTTC,CASSQDRRGSYNEQFF
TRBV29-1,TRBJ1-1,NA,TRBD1,TGCAGCGCCCAGACAGGGGTGGGGACTGAAGCTTTCTTT,CSAQTGVGTEAFF
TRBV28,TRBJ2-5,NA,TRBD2,TGTGCCAGCAGTTTCAGGACTAGTTTTCGAGAGACCCAGTACTTC,CASSFRTSFRETQYF
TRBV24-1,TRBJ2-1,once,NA,TGTGCCACCGGAAAACCCGGGACAAATGAGCAGTTCTTC,CATGKPGTNEQFF
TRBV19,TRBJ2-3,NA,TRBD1,TGTGCCAGTAGTATAGGACAGGGGCTAAATACGCAGTATTTT,CASSIGQGLNTQYF
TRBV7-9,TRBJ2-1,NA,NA,TGTGCCGCGAGGGCGGGGAATGAGCAGTTCTTC,CAARAGNEQFF
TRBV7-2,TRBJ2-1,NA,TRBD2,TGTGCCAGCAGCCCGCGGGGACTAGCGGGGGGCCGGGGAAATGAGCAGTTCTTC,CASSPRGLAGGRGNEQFF